The T cell receptor (beta chain) under discussion was sequenced for a study of human T cells and chemical hapten exposure. For the library, individual cDNA molecules each received unique molecular identifiers. TCRdb re-analysed the RACE reads in MiXCR, keeping a single row per CDR3 protein. Among 150,000 to 200,000 distinct CDR3 sequences, 14% were seen once, and the ten largest hold 1.5% to 2%. Sample time point: patch test 1, 2 weeks after DPC sensitization. Treatment reported: therapeutic diphenylcyclopropenone sensitization with weekly scalp DPC. This clonotype came up many times. This TCR derives from a young woman with alopecia areata. Some clones in this sample may be carry-over from other donors' samples. Sequenced here: whole blood, sampled in connection with sensitization to the hapten diphenylcyclopropenone (DPC).

The CDR3 loop is CASSKEGGLLQETQYF. CDR3 DNA sequence: TGTGCCAGCAGCAAAGAGGGGGGATTACTCCAAGAGACCCAGTACTTC. The chain couples TRBV7-6 to TRBJ2-5, with D possibly being TRBD1 or TRBD2 (6 bases each). The germline V and J ends were trimmed by 5 bases and 1 base, with 17 bases remaining between them. The CDR3 has 16 amino acids. From germline, CDR1 is SGHVS and CDR2 FNYEAQ.